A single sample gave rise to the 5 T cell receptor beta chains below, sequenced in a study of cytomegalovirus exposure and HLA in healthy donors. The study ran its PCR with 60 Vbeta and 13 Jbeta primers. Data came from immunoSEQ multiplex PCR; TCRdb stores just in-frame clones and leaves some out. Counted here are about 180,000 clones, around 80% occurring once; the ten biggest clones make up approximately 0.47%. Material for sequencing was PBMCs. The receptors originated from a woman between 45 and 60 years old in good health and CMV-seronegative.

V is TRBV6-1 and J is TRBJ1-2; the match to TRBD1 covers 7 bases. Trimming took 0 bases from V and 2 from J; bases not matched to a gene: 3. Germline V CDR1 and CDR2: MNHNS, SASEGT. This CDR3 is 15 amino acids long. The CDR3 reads CASSEAGGQNYGYTF. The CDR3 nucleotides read TGTGCCAGCAGTGAAGCGGGGGGACAGAACTATGGCTACACCTTC.

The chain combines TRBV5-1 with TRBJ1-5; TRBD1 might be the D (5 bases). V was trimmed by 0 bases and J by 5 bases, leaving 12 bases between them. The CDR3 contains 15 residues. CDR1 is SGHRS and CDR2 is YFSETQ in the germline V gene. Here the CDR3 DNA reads TGCGCCAGCAGCTTGGGTGGCAGGGCCCATCAGCCCCAGCATTTT. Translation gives CASSLGGRAHQPQHF.

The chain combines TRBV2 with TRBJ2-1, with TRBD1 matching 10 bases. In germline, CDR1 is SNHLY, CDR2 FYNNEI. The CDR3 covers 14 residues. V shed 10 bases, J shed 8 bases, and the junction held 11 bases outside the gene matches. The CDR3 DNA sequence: TGTGCCATCCAACCGGGACAGGGGCGGCATGAGCAGTTCTTC. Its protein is CAIQPGQGRHEQFF. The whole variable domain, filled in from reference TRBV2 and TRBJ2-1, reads EPEVTQTPSHQVTQMGQEVILRCVPISNHLYFYWYRQILGQKVEFLVSFYNNEISEKSEIFDDQFSVERPDGSNFTLKIRSTKLEDSAMYFCAIQPGQGRHEQFFGPGTRLTVL.

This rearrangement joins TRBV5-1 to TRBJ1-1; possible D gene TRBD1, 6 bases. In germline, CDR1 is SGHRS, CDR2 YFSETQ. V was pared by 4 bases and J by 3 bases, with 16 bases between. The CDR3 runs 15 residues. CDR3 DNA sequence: TGCGCCAGCAGCACTACCCGGGGGGCGTACACTGAAGCTTTCTTT. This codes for CASSTTRGAYTEAFF.

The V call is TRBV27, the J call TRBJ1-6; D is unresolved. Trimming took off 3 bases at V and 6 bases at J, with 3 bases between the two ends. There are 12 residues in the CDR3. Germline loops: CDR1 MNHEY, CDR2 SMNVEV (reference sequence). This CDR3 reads CASSLANSPLHF. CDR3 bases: TGTGCCAGCAGTTTGGCTAATTCACCCCTCCACTTT.